The T cell receptor beta chain under discussion was sequenced for a study of T cells after yellow fever vaccination. General observations from the study: Reappearance after the booster was observed for most primary-vaccination clones (about 95% CD4, just over 85% CD8). Among all clonotypes, a small share was observed in both CD4 and CD8 compartments.

TCRdb used MiXCR to reprocess the 5' RACE reads, holding one entry per CDR3 protein. In the table there are 400,000 or so distinct CDR3 sequences, 6.2% of which are singletons. In regard to this clonotype: The antigen remains undetermined.

The V gene lost 2 bases and the J gene lost 2 bases, with 11 bases spanning the gap. The CDR3 is 14 amino acids. CDR1 SGHRS and CDR2 YFSETQ come from the germline V gene. This clonotype was sampled from a young man who received the YFV17D yellow fever vaccine. V is TRBV5-1 and J is TRBJ2-7, with D possibly TRBD2 on 5 matching bases. Sequenced here: PBMCs, sampled 5 days after the yellow fever booster vaccination. The DNA for the CDR3 is TGCGCCAGCAGCTTACGGTTAGCGCCCTACGAGCAGTACTTC. Amino acid sequence: CASSLRLAPYEQYF. Supplemented by reference TRBV5-1 and TRBJ2-7, the full variable domain reads KAGVTQTPRYLIKTRGQQVTLSCSPISGHRSVSWYQQTPGQGLQFLFEYFSETQRNKGNFPGRFSGRQFSNSRSEMNVSTLELGDSALYLCASSLRLAPYEQYFGPGTRLTVT.